This TCR beta chain originates from a study of blood T cell repertoires in COVID-19. Study overall: Donors in the United States, Italy and Spain gave samples during acute or convalescent COVID-19. From T cells, B-cell-depleted T cells, or PBMCs came the material, which was cDNA or gDNA.

How the authors handled the data: Using reference gene primer amplification, nucleated cell counts were estimated. The repertoire was sequenced with immunoSEQ multiplex PCR; TCRdb's copy has only in-frame clones and lacks some. The D gene and trimming were derived from the DNA, and the V and J assignments and clone size from that table. The table lists 200,000 to 300,000 clones, around four fifths of them singletons, with 5.5% to 7.5% in the top ten. J gave up 0 bases and V 2 bases, and 5 bases lay outside the gene matches. The CDR3 runs to 18 residues. CDR1 and CDR2 from the germline V gene are SGHRS and YFSETQ.

The chain uses TRBV5-1 and TRBJ2-1; 13 nucleotides agree with TRBD2. What was sequenced was peripheral blood. The TCR was taken from a woman aged 60-75 years with active or convalescent COVID-19. CDR3 sequence reads: CASSFGTSGESSYNEQFF. The CDR3, as DNA: TGCGCCAGCAGCTTCGGGACTAGCGGGGAAAGCTCCTACAATGAGCAGTTCTTC.